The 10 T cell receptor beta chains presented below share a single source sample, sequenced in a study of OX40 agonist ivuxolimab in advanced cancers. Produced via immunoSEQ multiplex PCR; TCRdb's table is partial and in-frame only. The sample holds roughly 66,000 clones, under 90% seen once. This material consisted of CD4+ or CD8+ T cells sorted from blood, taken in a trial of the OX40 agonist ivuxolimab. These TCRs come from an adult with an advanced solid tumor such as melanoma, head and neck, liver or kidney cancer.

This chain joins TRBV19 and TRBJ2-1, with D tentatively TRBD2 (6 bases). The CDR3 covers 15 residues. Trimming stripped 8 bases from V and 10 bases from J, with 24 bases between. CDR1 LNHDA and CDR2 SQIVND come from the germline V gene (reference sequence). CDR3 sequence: CASRLGGATREEQFF. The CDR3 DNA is TGTGCCAGTCGCCTGGGGGGAGCCACCAGAGAAGAGCAGTTCTTC.

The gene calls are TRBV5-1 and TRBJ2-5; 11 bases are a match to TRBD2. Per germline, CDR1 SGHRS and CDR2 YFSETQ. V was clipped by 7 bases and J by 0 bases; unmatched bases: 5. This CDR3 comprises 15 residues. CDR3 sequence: CASASSGGNQETQYF. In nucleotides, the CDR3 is TGCGCCAGCGCGTCTAGCGGGGGGAACCAAGAGACCCAGTACTTC.

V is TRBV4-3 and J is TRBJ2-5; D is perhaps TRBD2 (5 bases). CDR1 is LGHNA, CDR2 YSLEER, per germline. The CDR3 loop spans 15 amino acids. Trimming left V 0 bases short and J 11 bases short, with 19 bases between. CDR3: CASSQDVAVGGEQYF. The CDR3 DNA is TGCGCCAGCAGCCAAGACGTTGCGGTGGGTGGGGAGCAGTACTTC.

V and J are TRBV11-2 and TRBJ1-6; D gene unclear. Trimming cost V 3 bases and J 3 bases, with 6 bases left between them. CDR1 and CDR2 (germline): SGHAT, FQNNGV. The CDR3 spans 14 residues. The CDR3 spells CASSLGSYNSPLHF. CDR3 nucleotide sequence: TGTGCCAGCAGCTTGGGAAGCTATAATTCACCCCTCCACTTT.

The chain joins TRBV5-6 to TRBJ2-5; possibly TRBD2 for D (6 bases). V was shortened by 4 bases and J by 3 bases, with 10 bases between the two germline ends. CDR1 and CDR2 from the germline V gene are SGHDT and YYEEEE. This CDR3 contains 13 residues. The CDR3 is CASSRGIEETQYF. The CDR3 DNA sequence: TGTGCCAGCAGCCGGGGGATTGAAGAGACCCAGTACTTC.

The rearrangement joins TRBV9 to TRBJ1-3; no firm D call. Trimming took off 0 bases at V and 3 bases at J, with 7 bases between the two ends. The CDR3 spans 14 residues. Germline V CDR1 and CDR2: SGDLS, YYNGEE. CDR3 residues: CASSVEDFGNTIYF. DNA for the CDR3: TGTGCCAGCAGCGTAGAGGATTTTGGAAACACCATATATTTT. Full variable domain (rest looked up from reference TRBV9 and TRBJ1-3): DSGVTQTPKHLITATGQRVTLRCSPRSGDLSVYWYQQSLDQGLQFLIQYYNGEERAKGNILERFSAQQFPDLHSELNLSSLELGDSALYFCASSVEDFGNTIYFGEGSWLTVV.

CDR3 nucleotide sequence: TGTGCCAGCAGCTTGGTACAGGGGGCGACGGGCTACACCTTC. Protein product: CASSLVQGATGYTF. J is TRBJ1-2 and V is TRBV5-6; the match to TRBD1 covers 9 bases. Germline CDR1 and CDR2: SGHDT and YYEEEE. The CDR3 totals 14 residues. V lost 0 bases and J lost 8; bases outside the gene matches: 5.

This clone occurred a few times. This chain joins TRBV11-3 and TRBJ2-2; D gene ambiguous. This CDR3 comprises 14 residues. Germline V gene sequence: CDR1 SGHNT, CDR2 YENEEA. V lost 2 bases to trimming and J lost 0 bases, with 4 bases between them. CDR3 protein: CASSLYSNTGELFF. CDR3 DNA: TGTGCCAGCAGCTTATATTCGAACACCGGGGAGCTGTTTTTT.

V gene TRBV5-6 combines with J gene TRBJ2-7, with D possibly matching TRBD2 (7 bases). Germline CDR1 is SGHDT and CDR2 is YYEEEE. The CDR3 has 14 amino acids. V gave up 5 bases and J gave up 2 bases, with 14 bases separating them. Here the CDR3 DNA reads TGTGCCAGCAGTTCATTAGGGGGGGCCTACGAGCAGTACTTC. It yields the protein CASSSLGGAYEQYF. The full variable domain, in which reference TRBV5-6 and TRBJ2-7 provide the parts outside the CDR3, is DAGVTQSPTHLIKTRGQQVTLRCSPKSGHDTVSWYQQALGQGPQFIFQYYEEEERQRGNFPDRFSGHQFPNYSSELNVNALLLGDSALYLCASSSLGGAYEQYFGPGTRLTVT.

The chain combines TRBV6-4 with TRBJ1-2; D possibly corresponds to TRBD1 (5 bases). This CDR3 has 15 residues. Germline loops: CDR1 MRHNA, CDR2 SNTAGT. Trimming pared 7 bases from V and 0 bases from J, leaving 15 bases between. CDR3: CASKLLDTSNYGYTF. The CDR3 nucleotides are TGTGCCAGCAAATTACTGGACACCTCTAACTATGGCTACACCTTC.